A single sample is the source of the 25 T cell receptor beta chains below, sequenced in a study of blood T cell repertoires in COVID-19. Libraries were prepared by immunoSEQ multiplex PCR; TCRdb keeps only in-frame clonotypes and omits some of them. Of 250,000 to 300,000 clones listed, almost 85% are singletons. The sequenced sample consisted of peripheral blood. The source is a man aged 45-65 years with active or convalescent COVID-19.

The CDR3 DNA reads as TGTGCCTGGAGTGGTCGGGCTAACTATGGCTACACCTTC. Translation gives CAWSGRANYGYTF. V usage is TRBV30 and J usage is TRBJ1-2; no clear D. The CDR3 consists of 13 residues. Germline loops: CDR1 GTSNPN, CDR2 SVGIG (reference sequence). V lost 1 base to trimming and J lost 0 bases, with 6 bases between them. Filled out from reference TRBV30 and TRBJ1-2, the complete variable domain reads SQTIHQWPATLVQPVGSPLSLECTVEGTSNPNLYWYRQAAGRGLQLLFYSVGIGQISSEVPQNLSASRPQDRQFILSSKKLLLSDSGFYLCAWSGRANYGYTFGSGTRLTVV.

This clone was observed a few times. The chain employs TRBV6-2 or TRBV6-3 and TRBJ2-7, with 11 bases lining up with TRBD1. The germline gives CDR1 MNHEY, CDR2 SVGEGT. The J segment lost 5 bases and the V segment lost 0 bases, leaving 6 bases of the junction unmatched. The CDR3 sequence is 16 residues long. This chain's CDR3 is CASSYSPGQGVHEQYF. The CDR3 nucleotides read TGTGCCAGCAGTTACTCGCCGGGACAGGGGGTCCACGAGCAGTACTTC.

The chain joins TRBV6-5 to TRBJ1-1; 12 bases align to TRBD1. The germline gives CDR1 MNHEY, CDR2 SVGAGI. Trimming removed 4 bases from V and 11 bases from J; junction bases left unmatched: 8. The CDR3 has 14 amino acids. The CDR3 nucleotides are TGTGCCAGCAGTTTATCCGGGACAGGGGGCCACGCTTTCTTT. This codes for CASSLSGTGGHAFF.

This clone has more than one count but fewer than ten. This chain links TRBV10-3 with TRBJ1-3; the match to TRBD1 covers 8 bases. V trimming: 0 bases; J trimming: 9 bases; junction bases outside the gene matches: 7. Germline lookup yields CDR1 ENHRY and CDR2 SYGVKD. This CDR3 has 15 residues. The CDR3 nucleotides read TGTGCCATCAGTGAGTCAACCGGGACAGGTGGCACCATATATTTT. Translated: CAISESTGTGGTIYF.

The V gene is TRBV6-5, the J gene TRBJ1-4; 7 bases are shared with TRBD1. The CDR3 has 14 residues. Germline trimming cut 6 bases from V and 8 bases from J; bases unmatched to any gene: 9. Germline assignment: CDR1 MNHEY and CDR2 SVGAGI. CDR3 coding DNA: TGTGCCAGCAGCATCGACAGGGTCGGAGAAAAACTGTTTTTT. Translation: CASSIDRVGEKLFF.

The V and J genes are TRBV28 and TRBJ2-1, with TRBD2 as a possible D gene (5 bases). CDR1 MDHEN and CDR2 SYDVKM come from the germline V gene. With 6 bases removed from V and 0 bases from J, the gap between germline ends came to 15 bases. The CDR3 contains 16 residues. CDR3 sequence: CASRSSSSSSYNEQFF. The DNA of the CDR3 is TGTGCCAGCAGATCTTCTAGCTCGAGCTCCTACAATGAGCAGTTCTTC.

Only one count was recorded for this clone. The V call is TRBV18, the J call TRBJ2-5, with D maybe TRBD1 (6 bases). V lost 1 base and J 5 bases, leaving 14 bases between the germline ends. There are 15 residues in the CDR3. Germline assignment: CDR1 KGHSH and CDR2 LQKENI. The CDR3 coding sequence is TGTGCCAGCTCACCACGACCACAGGGCTGGGAGACCCAGTACTTC. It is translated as CASSPRPQGWETQYF.

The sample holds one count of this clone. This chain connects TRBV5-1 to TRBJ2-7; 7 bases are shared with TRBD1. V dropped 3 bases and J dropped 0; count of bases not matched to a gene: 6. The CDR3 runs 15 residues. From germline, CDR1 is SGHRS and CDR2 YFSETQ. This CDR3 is CASSSGQPGSYEQYF. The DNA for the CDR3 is TGCGCCAGCAGCTCGGGACAGCCTGGCTCCTACGAGCAGTACTTC.

CDR3 coding DNA: TGTGCCATCAGTGACGGGAGTCACAATGAGCAGTTCTTC. Protein: CAISDGSHNEQFF. The chain uses TRBV10-3 and TRBJ2-1, with a tentative D call TRBD2 (6 bases). V was clipped by 3 bases and J by 5 bases, with 8 bases between them. CDR3 length equals 13 residues. Per germline, CDR1 ENHRY and CDR2 SYGVKD.

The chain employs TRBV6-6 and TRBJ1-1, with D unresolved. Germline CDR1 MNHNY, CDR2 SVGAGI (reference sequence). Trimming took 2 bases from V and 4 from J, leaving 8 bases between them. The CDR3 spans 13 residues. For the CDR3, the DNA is TGTGCCAGCAGTTACGGTGGCAGCACTGAAGCTTTCTTT. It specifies CASSYGGSTEAFF.

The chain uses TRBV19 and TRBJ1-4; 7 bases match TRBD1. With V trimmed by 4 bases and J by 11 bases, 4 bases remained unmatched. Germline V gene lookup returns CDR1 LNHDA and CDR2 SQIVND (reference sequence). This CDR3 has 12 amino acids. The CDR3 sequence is CASSTTGRKLFF. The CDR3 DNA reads TGTGCCAGTAGTACGACAGGGCGGAAACTGTTTTTT.

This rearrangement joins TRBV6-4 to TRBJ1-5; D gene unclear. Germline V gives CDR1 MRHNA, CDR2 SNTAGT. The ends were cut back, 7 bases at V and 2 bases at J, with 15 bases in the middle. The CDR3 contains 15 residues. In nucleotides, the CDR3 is TGTGCCAGCATCAAGCATCGATTAGGCAATCAGCCCCAGCATTTT. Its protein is CASIKHRLGNQPQHF.

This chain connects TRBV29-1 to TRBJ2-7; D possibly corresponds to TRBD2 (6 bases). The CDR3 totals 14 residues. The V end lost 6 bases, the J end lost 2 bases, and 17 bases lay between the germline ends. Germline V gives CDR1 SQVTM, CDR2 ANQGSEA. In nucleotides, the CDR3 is TGCAGCGTGGACTCGGGACTCGGTACCTACGAGCAGTACTTC. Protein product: CSVDSGLGTYEQYF.

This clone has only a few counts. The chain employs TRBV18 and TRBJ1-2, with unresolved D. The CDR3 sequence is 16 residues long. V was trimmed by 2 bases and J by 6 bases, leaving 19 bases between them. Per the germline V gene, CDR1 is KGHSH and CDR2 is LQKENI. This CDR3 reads CASSPIIPKGDHGYTF. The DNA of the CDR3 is TGTGCCAGCTCACCAATTATACCTAAGGGAGATCATGGCTACACCTTC. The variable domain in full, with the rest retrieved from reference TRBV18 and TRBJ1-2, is NAGVMQNPRHLVRRRGQEARLRCSPMKGHSHVYWYRQLPEEGLKFMVYLQKENIIDESGMPKERFSAEFPKEGPSILRIQQVVRGDSAAYFCASSPIIPKGDHGYTFGSGTRLTVV.

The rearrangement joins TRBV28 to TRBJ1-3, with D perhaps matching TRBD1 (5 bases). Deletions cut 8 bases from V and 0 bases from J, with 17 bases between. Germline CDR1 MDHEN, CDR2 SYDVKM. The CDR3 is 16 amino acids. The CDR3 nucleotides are TGTGCCAGCGCCGAAGGAGGGACCCTCTCTGGAAACACCATATATTTT. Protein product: CASAEGGTLSGNTIYF.

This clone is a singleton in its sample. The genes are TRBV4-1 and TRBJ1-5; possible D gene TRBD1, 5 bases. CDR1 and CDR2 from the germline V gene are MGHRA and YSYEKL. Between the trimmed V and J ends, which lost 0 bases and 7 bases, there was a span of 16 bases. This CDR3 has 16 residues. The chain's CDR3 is CASSQERDRGGQPQHF. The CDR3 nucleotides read TGCGCCAGCAGCCAAGAACGCGATAGGGGAGGCCAGCCCCAGCATTTT.

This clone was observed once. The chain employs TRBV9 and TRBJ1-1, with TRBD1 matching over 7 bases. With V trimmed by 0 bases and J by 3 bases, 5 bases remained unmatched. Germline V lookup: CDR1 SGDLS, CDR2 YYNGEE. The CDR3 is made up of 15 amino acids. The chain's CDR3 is CASSVEGGAYTEAFF. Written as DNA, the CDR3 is TGTGCCAGCAGCGTAGAAGGGGGCGCGTACACTGAAGCTTTCTTT.

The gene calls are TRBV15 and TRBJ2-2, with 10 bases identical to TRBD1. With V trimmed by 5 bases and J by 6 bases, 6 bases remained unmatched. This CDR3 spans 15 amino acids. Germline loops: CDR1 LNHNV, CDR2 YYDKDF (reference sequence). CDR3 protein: CATSPRTGGSGELFF. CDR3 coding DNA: TGTGCCACCAGCCCCCGGACAGGGGGTTCCGGGGAGCTGTTTTTT.

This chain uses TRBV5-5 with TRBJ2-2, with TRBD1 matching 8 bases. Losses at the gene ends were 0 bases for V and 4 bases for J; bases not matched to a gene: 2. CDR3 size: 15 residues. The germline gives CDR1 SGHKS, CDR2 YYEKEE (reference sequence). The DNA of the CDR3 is TGTGCCAGCAGCTTGGGGACAGGGACCACCGGGGAGCTGTTTTTT. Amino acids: CASSLGTGTTGELFF.

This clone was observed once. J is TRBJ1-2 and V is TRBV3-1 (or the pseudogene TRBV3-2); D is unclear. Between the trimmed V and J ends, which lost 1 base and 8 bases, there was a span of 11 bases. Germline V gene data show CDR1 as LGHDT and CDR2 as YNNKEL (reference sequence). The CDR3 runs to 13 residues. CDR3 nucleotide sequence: TGTGCCAGCAGCCAAGCTCCAGGTTGGGGCTACACCTTC. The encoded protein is CASSQAPGWGYTF.

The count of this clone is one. The DNA for the CDR3 is TGTGCCAGCAGCCTAGGAGGTACCTGGGATACGCAGTATTTT. Protein: CASSLGGTWDTQYF. The rearrangement joins TRBV7-2 to TRBJ2-3; possible D gene TRBD2, 5 bases. The CDR3 loop spans 14 amino acids. V was trimmed by 5 bases and J by 6 bases, leaving 15 bases between them. Germline V gives CDR1 SGHTA, CDR2 FQGNSA.

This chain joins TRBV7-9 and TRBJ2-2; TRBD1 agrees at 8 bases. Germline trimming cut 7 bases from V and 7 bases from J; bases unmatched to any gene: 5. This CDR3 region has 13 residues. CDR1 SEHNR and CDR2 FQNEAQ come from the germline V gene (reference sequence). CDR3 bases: TGTGCCAGCATACGACAGGGGATCGGGGAGCTGTTTTTT. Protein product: CASIRQGIGELFF.

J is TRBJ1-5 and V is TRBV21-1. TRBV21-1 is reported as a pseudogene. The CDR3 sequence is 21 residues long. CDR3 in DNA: TGTGCCAGCAGCAAAGCGCTCTGGGAGGAATCAGTAAACTATAGCAATCAGCCCCAGCATTTT. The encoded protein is CASSKALWEESVNYSNQPQHF.

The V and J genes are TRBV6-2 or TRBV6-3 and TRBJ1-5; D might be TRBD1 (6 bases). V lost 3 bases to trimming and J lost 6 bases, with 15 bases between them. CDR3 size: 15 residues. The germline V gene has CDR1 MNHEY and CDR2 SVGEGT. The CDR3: CASSYHRVDFQPQHF. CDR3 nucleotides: TGTGCCAGCAGTTATCACAGGGTAGATTTTCAGCCCCAGCATTTT.

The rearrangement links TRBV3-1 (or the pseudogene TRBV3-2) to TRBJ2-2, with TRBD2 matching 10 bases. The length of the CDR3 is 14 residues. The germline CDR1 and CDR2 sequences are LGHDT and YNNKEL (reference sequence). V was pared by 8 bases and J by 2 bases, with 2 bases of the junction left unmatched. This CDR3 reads CASLAGVNTGELFF. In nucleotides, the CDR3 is TGTGCCAGCCTAGCGGGGGTAAACACCGGGGAGCTGTTTTTT.